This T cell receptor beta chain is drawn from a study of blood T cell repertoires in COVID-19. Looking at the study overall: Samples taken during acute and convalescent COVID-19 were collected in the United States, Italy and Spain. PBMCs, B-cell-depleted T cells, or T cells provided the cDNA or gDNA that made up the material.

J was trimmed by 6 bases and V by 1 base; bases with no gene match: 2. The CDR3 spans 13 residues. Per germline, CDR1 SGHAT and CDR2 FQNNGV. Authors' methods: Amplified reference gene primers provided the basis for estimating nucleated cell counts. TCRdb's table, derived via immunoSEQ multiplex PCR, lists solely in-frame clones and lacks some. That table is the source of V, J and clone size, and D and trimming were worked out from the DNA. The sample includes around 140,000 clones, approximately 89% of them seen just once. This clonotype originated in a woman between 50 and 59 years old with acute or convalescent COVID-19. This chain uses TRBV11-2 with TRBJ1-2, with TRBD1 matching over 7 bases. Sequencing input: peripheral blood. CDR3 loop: CASSLVQGNGYTF. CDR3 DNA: TGTGCCAGCAGCTTAGTACAGGGGAATGGCTACACCTTC.